Listed below are T cell receptor beta chains from one sample, sequenced in a study of T cells in Graves' hyperthyroidism and ophthalmopathy. MiXCR was run by TCRdb on the multiplex PCR reads, yielding one entry per CDR3 protein. The data contain approximately 400,000 distinct CDR3 sequences, approximately 25% of them singletons. Input material: blood. Source of these receptors: a middle-aged man with Graves' hyperthyroidism. Both conserved end residues are part of each CDR3. The order of the fields is D gene, clone size, J gene, V gene, CDR3 DNA, CDR3 protein. A D gene is named only where the DNA matches it firmly. Expanded clones get a size class; other rows say once, few or many, or leave the size out.

TRBD1 few TRBJ1-1 TRBV19 TGTGCCAGTAGTACAAGCGGGACAGCCTTTTGGACTGAAGCTTTCTTT CASSTSGTAFWTEAFF
- - TRBJ2-7 TRBV14 TGTGCCAGCAGCCACAGGGACCAGACTCTTTACGAGCAGTACTTC CASSHRDQTLYEQYF
- - TRBJ2-6 TRBV15 TGTGCCACCAGCAGAGTCGGGGCTGGGGCCAACGTCCTGACTTTC CATSRVGAGANVLTF
- - TRBJ2-7 TRBV19 TGTGCCAGTAGTCTTTTCGGGAGCTCGGACGAGCAGTACTTC CASSLFGSSDEQYF
TRBD2 few TRBJ2-1 TRBV20-1 TGCAGTGCTAGAGATGCCACTAGCGGGATGGGTGTGACATACAATGAGCAGTTCTTC CSARDATSGMGVTYNEQFF
- few TRBJ2-3 TRBV7-3 TGTGCCAGCAGCTTAAGAGGCGGGCGACCAGATACGCAGTATTTT CASSLRGGRPDTQYF
- - TRBJ2-5 TRBV6-1 TGTGCCAGCAGTTGGCAGGGATTTGAGACCCAGTACTTC CASSWQGFETQYF
TRBD1 - TRBJ2-7 TRBV13 TGTGCCAGCAGCTTAGTTCCGGGACAGGAATACGAGCAGTACTTC CASSLVPGQEYEQYF
TRBD2 many TRBJ2-7 TRBV27 TGTGCCAGCAGTGGTCAGCGGGACTCCTACGAGCAGTACTTC CASSGQRDSYEQYF
TRBD1 - TRBJ2-1 TRBV5-1 TGCGCCAGCAGCAGGTCAGGGGGCAATGAGCAGTTCTTC CASSRSGGNEQFF
- - TRBJ2-7 TRBV29-1 TGCAGCGTTGAAGACAGCTACGAGCAGTACTTC CSVEDSYEQYF
- - TRBJ2-1 TRBV24-1 TGTGCCACCAGTGTCTCCGGGAATGCTCGTTACAGTGAGCAGTTCTTC CATSVSGNARYSEQFF
- - TRBJ2-3 TRBV3-1 TGTGCCAGCAGCCAAGATGCCAGGCAACGACCTGATACGCAGTATTTT CASSQDARQRPDTQYF
- - TRBJ1-6 TRBV30 TGTGCCTTCGGGACCTATAATTCACCCCTCCACTTT CAFGTYNSPLHF
- - TRBJ1-2 TRBV28 TGTGCCAGCAGCACTGACAGCTCCTATGGCTACACCTTC CASSTDSSYGYTF
TRBD2 few TRBJ2-1 TRBV11-3 TGTGCCAGCAGCTTTAGGACTAGCGGGAGGGTAATGGGTTGGGAGCAGTTCTTC CASSFRTSGRVMGWEQFF
TRBD2 few TRBJ2-1 TRBV12-5 TGTGCTAGTGGTTTGCCCGCTGGGACTAAAACCAATGAGCAGTTCTTC CASGLPAGTKTNEQFF
TRBD2 many TRBJ2-3 TRBV27 TGTGCCAGCAGTTTCAGTAGCGGGAGAGGGGATACGCAGTATTTT CASSFSSGRGDTQYF
TRBD1 - TRBJ1-2 TRBV5-1 TGCGCCAGCAGCTTCGTCGGACAGGGACTGGATGGCTACACCTTC CASSFVGQGLDGYTF
- many TRBJ2-7 TRBV7-9 TGTGCCAGCAGCCCGACGACGGGCCGGACAACCTACGACGAGCAGTACTTC CASSPTTGRTTYDEQYF
TRBD1 - TRBJ2-5 TRBV7-2 TGTGCCAGCAGCTTTGACAGGGGAGGACGGGAGACCCAGTACTTC CASSFDRGGRETQYF
- many TRBJ1-1 TRBV5-1 TGCGCCAGCAGCTCCGGGAGACAGTTCGGAGCTGAAGCTTTCTTT CASSSGRQFGAEAFF
TRBD1 - TRBJ1-1 TRBV29-1 TGCAGCGTCCGGGACAGGTGGGGGGGGACTGAAGCTTTCTTT CSVRDRWGGTEAFF
- many TRBJ1-1 TRBV29-1 TGCAGCGTTGCCTTGAACACTGAAGCTTTCTTT CSVALNTEAFF
- - TRBJ2-6 TRBV29-1 TGCAGCGTTGAAGCTGGAGGGTCAGGGGCCAACGTCCTGACTTTC CSVEAGGSGANVLTF
- many TRBJ2-7 TRBV11-2 TGTGCCAGCACACGACAGCCCTCCTACGAGCAGTACTTC CASTRQPSYEQYF
TRBD1 few TRBJ2-1 TRBV6-1 TGTGCCAGCAGTCGGACAGGGGACTACAATGAGCAGTTCTTC CASSRTGDYNEQFF
TRBD2 many TRBJ2-1 TRBV2 TGTGCCAGCAGTAGGGAGGGTAGCGACAATGAGCAGTTCTTC CASSREGSDNEQFF
- - TRBJ1-1 TRBV6-1 TGTGCCAGCAGTGAAGTCGGGCAGGGTGAAGCTTTCTTT CASSEVGQGEAFF
TRBD2 - TRBJ2-1 TRBV28 TGTGCCAGCATGCGGGAGCTCTACAGTGAGCAGTTCTTC CASMRELYSEQFF
- - TRBJ1-1 TRBV20-1 TGCAGTGCTAGAGATGTCGGGACAAAGAACACTGAAGCTTTCTTT CSARDVGTKNTEAFF